These 18 T cell receptor beta chains came from one sample sequenced in a study of neurological immune-mediated disorders. TCRdb re-called the 5' RACE reads with MiXCR, one entry per CDR3 protein. The sample shows over 25,000 distinct CDR3 sequences, 16% of them seen only once. Time point specified: technical triplicate 3. Sequences were obtained from CD4+ T cells from blood. Source of these receptors: a female donor with HTLV-1-associated myelopathy (HAM/TSP).

In its sample, this clonotype was seen many times. V gene TRBV5-1 combines with J gene TRBJ2-1, with no clear D. This CDR3 contains 11 residues. In germline, CDR1 is SGHRS, CDR2 YFSETQ. Trimming took 7 bases from V and 10 from J, leaving 12 bases between them. The CDR3 bases are TGCGCCAGCGGGATGACGGAAGAGCAGTTCTTC. Protein sequence: CASGMTEEQFF.

CDR3 sequence reads: CASTSGTSGRFDNEQFF. For the CDR3, the DNA is TGTGCCAGCACGTCGGGGACTAGCGGGAGATTTGACAATGAGCAGTTCTTC. The chain combines TRBV12-3 or TRBV12-4 with TRBJ2-1, with 14 bases identical to TRBD2. The CDR3 is 17 amino acids. With V trimmed by 7 bases and J by 5 bases, 10 bases remained unmatched.

This clonotype showed up many times. This chain joins TRBV6-1 and TRBJ2-2, with 11 bases matching TRBD2. Germline CDR1 and CDR2: MNHNS and SASEGT. The trim removed 5 bases at V and 6 bases at J, leaving 8 bases unmatched. The CDR3 loop spans 16 amino acids. The DNA of the CDR3 is TGTGCCAGCAGTTATACTAGCGGGAGTTTCGCCGGGGAGCTGTTTTTT. This encodes CASSYTSGSFAGELFF.

Ten or more counts support this clonotype. This sequence joins TRBV6-6 and TRBJ1-1; no definite D call. CDR3 length: 13 amino acids. V was cut by 3 bases and J by 1 base, with 6 bases left in between. CDR1 is MNHNY and CDR2 is SVGAGI in the germline V gene (reference sequence). DNA for the CDR3: TGTGCCAGCAGTTATAGGGCGAACACTGAAGCTTTCTTT. This gives the protein CASSYRANTEAFF.

The J gene is TRBJ2-5, the V gene TRBV3-1, with a weak D call TRBD2 (6 bases). The germline V and J ends were trimmed by 4 bases and 11 bases, with 17 bases remaining between them. The CDR3 covers 13 residues. Per the germline V gene, CDR1 is LGHDT and CDR2 is YNNKEL (reference sequence). CDR3 sequence: CASSPGLAEIQYF. In nucleotides, the CDR3 is TGTGCCAGCAGCCCGGGACTGGCAGAGATTCAGTACTTC.

This clonotype was detected many times. The gene calls are TRBV20-1 and TRBJ1-5; TRBD1 matches 9 bases. CDR1 and CDR2 (germline): DFQATT, SNEGSKA (reference sequence). CDR3 length: 15 residues. J was trimmed by 3 bases and V by 4 bases; bases with no gene match: 7. CDR3 sequence reads: CSATGTGSHNQPQHF. The CDR3 DNA reads as TGCAGTGCTACCGGGACAGGGTCACACAATCAGCCCCAGCATTTT.

This clonotype was counted ten times or more. The rearrangement links TRBV18 to TRBJ2-7; TRBD2 agrees at 9 bases. The germline V gene encodes CDR1 KGHSH and CDR2 LQKENI. J was trimmed by 3 bases and V by 1 base; bases with no gene match: 7. The length of the CDR3 is 16 residues. CDR3 residues: CASSPREAGGDYEQYF. The DNA of the CDR3 is TGTGCCAGCTCACCACGGGAAGCGGGGGGAGACTACGAGCAGTACTTC.

This clonotype was seen many times. The CDR3 DNA follows: TGCAGTGCTAGAGGAGCGGGGGGTGTGGAGACCCAGTACTTC. Translating it yields CSARGAGGVETQYF. The V call is TRBV20-1, the J call TRBJ2-5; 9 bases align to TRBD2. This CDR3 has 14 residues. V lost 1 base, J lost 5 bases, and 5 bases stayed unmatched. CDR1 and CDR2 (germline): DFQATT, SNEGSKA (reference sequence).

This clonotype was detected ten times or more. This chain connects TRBV7-8 to TRBJ2-7, with D maybe TRBD1 (5 bases). V lost 5 bases, J lost 2 bases, and 13 bases lay in between. CDR3 size: 14 residues. CDR1 and CDR2 (germline): SGHVS, FQNEAQ. The CDR3 spells CASSGMTEPYEQYF. The CDR3 region has the DNA TGTGCCAGCAGCGGGATGACAGAACCCTACGAGCAGTACTTC.

This clonotype was recorded at least ten times. V gene TRBV20-1 combines with J gene TRBJ2-7, with D maybe TRBD1 (7 bases). The CDR3 spans 15 residues. Trimming took 5 bases from V and 6 from J, leaving 23 bases between them. Germline lookup yields CDR1 DFQATT and CDR2 SNEGSKA (reference sequence). CDR3 nucleotides: TGCAGTGCTTCCCTAGGGGGCGGGGCCGTCGCCGAGCAGTACTTC. It codes for CSASLGGGAVAEQYF.

This clonotype was observed many times. This rearrangement joins TRBV7-3 to TRBJ1-1; D gene ambiguous. Trimming took 3 bases from V and 2 from J, leaving 7 bases between them. From germline, CDR1 is SGHTA and CDR2 FQGTGA. The CDR3 covers 13 residues. The CDR3 nucleotides are TGTGCCAGCAGCTTGTCTGGCAACACTGAAGCTTTCTTT. This sequence encodes CASSLSGNTEAFF.

In regard to this clonotype: The junction shows a germline mismatch at one end, possibly a read error. CDR3 sequence: CANSSYRTGAGYEQYF. For the CDR3, the DNA is TGTGCCAACAGCTCCTACCGGACGGGGGCAGGGTACGAGCAGTACTTC. J is TRBJ2-7 and V is TRBV7-2; either TRBD1 or TRBD2 may fit D (6 bases each). The CDR3 length is 16 residues. The germline V gene encodes CDR1 SGHTA and CDR2 FQGNSA.

By share, this clonotype counts as medium-sized (0.01 to 0.1%). This sequence joins TRBV5-1 and TRBJ2-7, with D unresolved. The V gene's germline CDR1 is SGHRS and CDR2 YFSETQ. CDR3 length: 14 residues. V gave up 0 bases and J gave up 1 base, with 8 bases separating them. DNA of the CDR3: TGCGCCAGCAGCTTGGCCAGTGTGTCCTACGAGCAGTACTTC. As protein: CASSLASVSYEQYF.

This clonotype was counted many times. The genes are TRBV20-1 and TRBJ2-7; a possible D gene is TRBD2 (6 bases). The CDR3 runs to 16 residues. Trimming took 6 bases from V and 6 from J, leaving 27 bases between them. Germline V CDR1 and CDR2: DFQATT, SNEGSKA (reference sequence). In nucleotides, the CDR3 is TGCAGTGCACCCCTTAGCCCCGATTCACGGGGGTTCGAGCAGTACTTC. Residues: CSAPLSPDSRGFEQYF.

This clonotype showed up just a few times. The chain couples TRBV11-2 to TRBJ2-5, with D uncertain. The ends were cut back, 2 bases at V and 6 bases at J, with 13 bases in the middle. Germline lookup yields CDR1 SGHAT and CDR2 FQNNGV. CDR3 size: 14 residues. The CDR3 sequence is CASSLPTPPQTQYF. The DNA for the CDR3 is TGTGCCAGCAGCTTACCTACGCCCCCCCAGACCCAGTACTTC.

This clonotype was counted ten times or more. The V and J genes are TRBV3-1 and TRBJ1-1; no clear D gene. The CDR3 totals 18 residues. V gave up 5 bases and J gave up 5 bases, with 27 bases separating them. Germline V gene data show CDR1 as LGHDT and CDR2 as YNNKEL (reference sequence). The CDR3 nucleotides are TGTGCCAGCAGCACAGAGAGTGGTCGCAAAACCAGGAGGACTGAAGCTTTCTTT. This codes for CASSTESGRKTRRTEAFF.

This clonotype was found many times. This rearrangement joins TRBV6-1 to TRBJ1-6; tentatively, D is TRBD1 (5 bases). The V gene's germline CDR1 is MNHNS and CDR2 SASEGT. The CDR3 loop spans 14 amino acids. V lost 7 bases and J lost 8, with 15 bases in between. CDR3 DNA: TGTGCCAGCACACGGGGCAGGGCCGATTCACCCCTCCACTTT. Translated: CASTRGRADSPLHF.

In this sample, this clonotype turned up a few times. CDR3 region: CASGLETRTSPLHF. The CDR3 nucleotides are TGTGCTAGTGGTTTGGAAACTAGGACTTCACCCCTCCACTTT. The J gene is TRBJ1-6, the V gene TRBV12-5, with unresolved D. Germline V gene data show CDR1 as LGHNT and CDR2 as FRNRAP. V lost 1 base and J 9 bases, leaving 10 bases between the germline ends. The CDR3 runs 14 residues.